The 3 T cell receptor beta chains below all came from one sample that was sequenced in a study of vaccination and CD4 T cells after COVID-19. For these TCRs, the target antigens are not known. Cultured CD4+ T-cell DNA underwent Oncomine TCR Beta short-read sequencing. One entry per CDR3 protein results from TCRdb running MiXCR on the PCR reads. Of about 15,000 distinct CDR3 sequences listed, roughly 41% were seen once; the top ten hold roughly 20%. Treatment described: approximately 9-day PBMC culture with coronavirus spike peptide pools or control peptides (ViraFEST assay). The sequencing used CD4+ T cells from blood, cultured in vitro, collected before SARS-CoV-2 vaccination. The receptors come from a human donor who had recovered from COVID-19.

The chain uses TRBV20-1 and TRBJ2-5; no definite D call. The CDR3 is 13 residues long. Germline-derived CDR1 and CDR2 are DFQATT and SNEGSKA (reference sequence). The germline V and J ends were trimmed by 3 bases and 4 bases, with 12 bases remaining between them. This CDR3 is CSASYARRETQYF. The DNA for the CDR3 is TGCAGTGCTAGTTACGCCCGAAGAGAGACCCAGTACTTC.

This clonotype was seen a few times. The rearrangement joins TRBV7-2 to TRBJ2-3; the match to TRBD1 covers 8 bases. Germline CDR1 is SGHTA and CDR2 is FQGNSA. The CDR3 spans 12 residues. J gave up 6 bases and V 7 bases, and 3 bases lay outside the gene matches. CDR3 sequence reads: CASTQGVDTQYF. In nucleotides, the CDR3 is TGTGCCAGCACACAGGGGGTGGATACGCAGTATTTT.

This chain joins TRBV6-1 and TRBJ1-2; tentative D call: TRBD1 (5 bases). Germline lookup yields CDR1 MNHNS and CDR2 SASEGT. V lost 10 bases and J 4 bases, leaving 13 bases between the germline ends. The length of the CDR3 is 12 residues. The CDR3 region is CATTGGVYGYTF. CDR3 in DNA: TGTGCCACCACAGGAGGGGTCTATGGCTACACCTTC.